This T cell receptor (beta chain) was captured by sequencing in a study of graft-versus-host responses after intestinal transplantation. On the study more broadly: Recipients obtained multivisceral, liver-intestinal, or isolated intestinal transplants. Overall study findings and caveats: There were GvH clones found in recipient marrow, and some of them appeared first in ileum or blood. Early post-transplant HvG declines showed an association with peak circulating GvH clone levels.

Germline V gene data show CDR1 as SGHTS and CDR2 as YDEGEE. The CDR3 runs to 12 residues. V gave up 2 bases and J gave up 9 bases, with 8 bases separating them. The assay was immunoSEQ multiplex PCR, and TCRdb's table has in-frame clones only and misses some. Among 85,000 to 90,000 clones listed, around 83% were seen once. A remark on this clone: What it binds is not known.

The TCR was taken from a human donor who received an intestinal transplant. J is TRBJ2-2 and V is TRBV5-8, with D hard to call. The specimen was unstimulated CD8+ T cells sorted from spleen or lymph node cells, collected before intestinal transplant. CDR3 protein: CASSFRARELFF. For the CDR3, the DNA is TGTGCCAGCAGCTTCCGGGCCCGGGAGCTGTTTTTT. Looking up the rest from reference TRBV5-8 and TRBJ2-2 gives the full variable domain: EAGVTQSPTHLIKTRGQQATLRCSPISGHTSVYWYQQALGLGLQFLLWYDEGEERNRGNFPPRFSGRQFPNYSSELNVNALELEDSALYLCASSFRARELFFGEGSRLTVL.